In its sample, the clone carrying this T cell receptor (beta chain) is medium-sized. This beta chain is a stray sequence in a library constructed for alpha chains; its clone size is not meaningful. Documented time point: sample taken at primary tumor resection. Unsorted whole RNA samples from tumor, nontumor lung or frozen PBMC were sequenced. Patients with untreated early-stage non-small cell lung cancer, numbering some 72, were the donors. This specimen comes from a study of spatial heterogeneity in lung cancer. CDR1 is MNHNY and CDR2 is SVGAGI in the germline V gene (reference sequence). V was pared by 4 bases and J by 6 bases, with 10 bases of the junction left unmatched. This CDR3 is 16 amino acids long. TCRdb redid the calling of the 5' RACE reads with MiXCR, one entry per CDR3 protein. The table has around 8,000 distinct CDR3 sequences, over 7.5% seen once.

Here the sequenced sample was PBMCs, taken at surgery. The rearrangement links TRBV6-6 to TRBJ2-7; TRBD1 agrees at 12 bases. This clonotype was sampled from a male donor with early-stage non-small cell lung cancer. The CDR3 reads CASSSRRGQGAFEQYF. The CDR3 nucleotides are TGTGCCAGCAGTTCTAGAAGGGGACAGGGGGCGTTCGAGCAGTACTTC.